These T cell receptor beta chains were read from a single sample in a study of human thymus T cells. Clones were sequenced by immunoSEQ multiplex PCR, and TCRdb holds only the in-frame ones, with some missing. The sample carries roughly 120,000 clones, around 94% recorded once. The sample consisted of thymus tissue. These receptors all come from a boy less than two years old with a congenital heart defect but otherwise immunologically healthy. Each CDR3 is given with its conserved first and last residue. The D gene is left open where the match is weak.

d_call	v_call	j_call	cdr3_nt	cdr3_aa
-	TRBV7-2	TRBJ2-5	TGTGCCAGCAGCTTTAAGAGGTTCCTAGGAGAGACCCAGTACTTC	CASSFKRFLGETQYF
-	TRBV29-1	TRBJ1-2	TGCAGCGTTGAAGATCCCCCGAACTATGGCTACACCTTC	CSVEDPPNYGYTF
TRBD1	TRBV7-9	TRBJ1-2	TGTGCCAGCAGCTTGGCGGACAGGGCTAACTATGGCTACACCTTC	CASSLADRANYGYTF
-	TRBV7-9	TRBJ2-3	TGTGCCAGCAGCTTCGACGGGTCAAAGGATACGCAGTATTTT	CASSFDGSKDTQYF
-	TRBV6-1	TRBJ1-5	TGTGCCAGCAGTGAAAAGTATCAGCCCCAGCATTTT	CASSEKYQPQHF
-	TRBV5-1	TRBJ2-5	TGCGCCAGCAGCTTGAGGCCTCTCCAAGAGACCCAGTACTTC	CASSLRPLQETQYF
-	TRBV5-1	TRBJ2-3	TGCGCCAGCAGCTTGGCCGCGGGGAGCACAGATACGCAGTATTTT	CASSLAAGSTDTQYF
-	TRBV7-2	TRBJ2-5	TGTGCCAGCAGCTTATACAACGGGGGCCATCAAGAGACCCAGTACTTC	CASSLYNGGHQETQYF
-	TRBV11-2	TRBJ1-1	TGTGCCAGCAGCGGCGGACGTCTCGGCACTGAAGCTTTCTTT	CASSGGRLGTEAFF
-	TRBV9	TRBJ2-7	TGTGCCAGCAGCTCCCGGGACCCACCCTACGAGCAGTACTTC	CASSSRDPPYEQYF
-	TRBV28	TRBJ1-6	TGTGCCAGCAGTAAGGGCAGGGTCTATTCACCCCTCCACTTT	CASSKGRVYSPLHF
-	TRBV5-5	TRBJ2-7	TGTGCCAGCAGCTCGACTAGTTTCTCCCACGAGCAGTACTTC	CASSSTSFSHEQYF
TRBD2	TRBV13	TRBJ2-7	TGTGCCAGCAGCTTAGTAGGGCTAGCGGGGGCTGGGGCCGAGCAGTACTTC	CASSLVGLAGAGAEQYF
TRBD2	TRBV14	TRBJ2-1	TGTGCCAGCAGCCGGGGACGGAGCGGGGGGGCCTTTGGATATGAGCAGTTCTTC	CASSRGRSGGAFGYEQFF
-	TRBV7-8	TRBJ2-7	TGTGCCAGCAGCCCCAGGGCCCTGAACTACGAGCAGTACTTC	CASSPRALNYEQYF
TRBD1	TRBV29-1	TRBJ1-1	TGCAGCGTTACAGGGGGCATGAACACTGAAGCTTTCTTT	CSVTGGMNTEAFF